Listed below are T cell receptor beta chains from one sample, sequenced in a study of cytomegalovirus exposure and HLA in healthy donors. Some clones are missing from TCRdb's copy, which holds only in-frame ones; the method was immunoSEQ multiplex PCR. Of 250,000 to 300,000 clones in the sample, about 90% are singletons; the top ten hold roughly 0.38%. The material sequenced was PBMCs. The receptor set was obtained from a woman between 18 and 29 years old in good health and CMV-seronegative. Both conserved end residues are part of each CDR3. D genes are given only for firm matches. Some rows mark clone size as missing; the rest say once, few, many or name a class of expanded clone.

V gene: TRBV5-1
clone size: -
J gene: TRBJ2-5
D gene: TRBD2
CDR3 DNA: TGCGCCAGCAGCGCGGGAGGGGAAGAGACCCAGTACTTC
CDR3 protein: CASSAGGEETQYF

V gene: TRBV6-5
clone size: -
J gene: TRBJ2-3
D gene: TRBD2
CDR3 DNA: TGTGCCAGCACCCCGACTAGCGGTACCACAGATACGCAGTATTTT
CDR3 protein: CASTPTSGTTDTQYF

V gene: TRBV7-8
clone size: -
J gene: TRBJ2-2
D gene: -
CDR3 DNA: TGTGCCAGCAGAACAGGGCAACCGAACACCGGGGAGCTGTTTTTT
CDR3 protein: CASRTGQPNTGELFF

V gene: TRBV19
clone size: -
J gene: TRBJ2-2
D gene: TRBD1
CDR3 DNA: TGTGCCAGTAGTTGGGACAGCCGTAACACCGGGGAGCTGTTTTTT
CDR3 protein: CASSWDSRNTGELFF

V gene: TRBV15
clone size: -
J gene: TRBJ2-5
D gene: TRBD2
CDR3 DNA: TGTGCCACCAGCACTCACCGACTAGCGGGCCAGGAGACCCAGTACTTC
CDR3 protein: CATSTHRLAGQETQYF

V gene: TRBV6-1
clone size: -
J gene: TRBJ1-1
D gene: -
CDR3 DNA: TGTGCCAGCAGTTCAGGGCTGGAGTCGAACACTGAAGCTTTCTTT
CDR3 protein: CASSSGLESNTEAFF

V gene: TRBV18
clone size: -
J gene: TRBJ2-3
D gene: TRBD1
CDR3 DNA: TGTGCCAGCTCACCACCGGGACAGGGCGCAGATACGCAGTATTTT
CDR3 protein: CASSPPGQGADTQYF

V gene: TRBV7-8
clone size: -
J gene: TRBJ1-1
D gene: TRBD1
CDR3 DNA: TGTGCCAGCAGCCGAGACAGGGTGGACACTGAAGCTTTCTTT
CDR3 protein: CASSRDRVDTEAFF

V gene: TRBV13
clone size: once
J gene: TRBJ1-1
D gene: TRBD1
CDR3 DNA: TGTGCCAGCAGCTTAGAGGACAGGGTGAACACTGAAGCTTTCTTT
CDR3 protein: CASSLEDRVNTEAFF

V gene: TRBV5-1
clone size: once
J gene: TRBJ2-1
D gene: TRBD1
CDR3 DNA: TGCGCCAGCAGCCCCGGACAGGGTACCTACAATGAGCAGTTCTTC
CDR3 protein: CASSPGQGTYNEQFF

V gene: TRBV30
clone size: -
J gene: TRBJ2-5
D gene: -
CDR3 DNA: TGTGCCTGGAGTGCCGAGCTGAAAGAGACCCAGTACTTC
CDR3 protein: CAWSAELKETQYF

V gene: TRBV29-1
clone size: -
J gene: TRBJ2-2
D gene: -
CDR3 DNA: TGCAGCGTGTCAAGAAGTCTAGCGCCCGGGGAGCTGTTTTTT
CDR3 protein: CSVSRSLAPGELFF

V gene: TRBV15
clone size: -
J gene: TRBJ2-4
D gene: TRBD1
CDR3 DNA: TGTGCCACCAGCAGGCCAGGAGCAGGGGGCCGAAACATTCAGTACTTC
CDR3 protein: CATSRPGAGGRNIQYF

V gene: TRBV4-1
clone size: -
J gene: TRBJ2-1
D gene: TRBD2
CDR3 DNA: TGCGCCAGCAGCCGTGGGACTAGCGGGAGCAATGAGCAGTTCTTC
CDR3 protein: CASSRGTSGSNEQFF

V gene: TRBV27
clone size: -
J gene: TRBJ1-4
D gene: -
CDR3 DNA: TGTGCCAGCAGTTTAGTCTGGGGCAGGGAGGGTGAAAAACTGTTTTTT
CDR3 protein: CASSLVWGREGEKLFF

V gene: TRBV6-5
clone size: -
J gene: TRBJ2-2
D gene: -
CDR3 DNA: TGTGCCAGCAGTTATTCGGGGAACACCGGGGAGCTGTTTTTT
CDR3 protein: CASSYSGNTGELFF

V gene: TRBV15
clone size: -
J gene: TRBJ1-5
D gene: -
CDR3 DNA: TGTGCCACCAGCAGAGACAGGGGTCCTAATCAGCCCCAGCATTTT
CDR3 protein: CATSRDRGPNQPQHF

V gene: TRBV27
clone size: -
J gene: TRBJ2-2
D gene: TRBD2
CDR3 DNA: TGTGCCAGCAGTCCCGGGACTAGCGGGGGTTACACCGGGGAGCTGTTTTTT
CDR3 protein: CASSPGTSGGYTGELFF

V gene: TRBV7-8
clone size: -
J gene: TRBJ2-1
D gene: TRBD2
CDR3 DNA: TGTGCCAGCAGCTCCCCCGGGGGGGGCTCCTACAATGAGCAGTTCTTC
CDR3 protein: CASSSPGGGSYNEQFF

V gene: TRBV28
clone size: -
J gene: TRBJ1-1
D gene: -
CDR3 DNA: TGCAGTTCGGGGGGGAACACTGAAGCTTTCTTT
CDR3 protein: CSSGGNTEAFF

V gene: TRBV28
clone size: -
J gene: TRBJ1-5
D gene: -
CDR3 DNA: TGTGCCAGCAGTGTCGGGGGGAATAGCAATCAGCCCCAGCATTTT
CDR3 protein: CASSVGGNSNQPQHF

V gene: TRBV4-2
clone size: once
J gene: TRBJ2-2
D gene: -
CDR3 DNA: TGTGCCAGCAGTGACGGACTTTTGGCGTACACCGGGGAGCTGTTTTTT
CDR3 protein: CASSDGLLAYTGELFF

V gene: TRBV27
clone size: -
J gene: TRBJ2-1
D gene: -
CDR3 DNA: TGTGCCAGCAGTTCACTTACCCCCCCCTGCGGGCGGGGATCTTACAATGAGCAGTTCTTC
CDR3 protein: CASSSLTPPCGRGSYNEQFF

V gene: TRBV6-6
clone size: -
J gene: TRBJ2-3
D gene: -
CDR3 DNA: TGTGCCAGCAGTCCCCCTGACACCACAGATACGCAGTATTTT
CDR3 protein: CASSPPDTTDTQYF

V gene: TRBV20-1
clone size: -
J gene: TRBJ2-7
D gene: -
CDR3 DNA: TGCAGTGCGAGGGACACCTACGAGCAGTACTTC
CDR3 protein: CSARDTYEQYF

V gene: TRBV5-4
clone size: few
J gene: TRBJ2-1
D gene: TRBD2
CDR3 DNA: TGTGCCAGCAGCTTCGGGACTAGCGGGAACAATGAGCAGTTCTTC
CDR3 protein: CASSFGTSGNNEQFF

V gene: TRBV28
clone size: -
J gene: TRBJ2-5
D gene: -
CDR3 DNA: TGTGCCAGCGCCAAACAGGGTGGGCAAGAGACCCAGTACTTC
CDR3 protein: CASAKQGGQETQYF

V gene: TRBV4-1
clone size: -
J gene: TRBJ2-1
D gene: TRBD2
CDR3 DNA: TGCGCCAGCAGCCAGGGGCTAGCGGGACCGGGAGATGAGCAGTTCTTC
CDR3 protein: CASSQGLAGPGDEQFF

V gene: TRBV9
clone size: -
J gene: TRBJ1-1
D gene: TRBD1
CDR3 DNA: TGTGCCAGCGTCAGGGGGTTAGGCACTGAAGCTTTCTTT
CDR3 protein: CASVRGLGTEAFF

V gene: TRBV11-2
clone size: -
J gene: TRBJ1-2
D gene: -
CDR3 DNA: TGTGCCAGCAGCCGCAGAGGGAGGGCGCGGGGCTACACCTTC
CDR3 protein: CASSRRGRARGYTF

V gene: TRBV27
clone size: -
J gene: TRBJ2-2
D gene: TRBD1
CDR3 DNA: TGTGCCAGCAGTTACGAGGGACAGGGGTACACCGGGGAGCTGTTTTTT
CDR3 protein: CASSYEGQGYTGELFF

V gene: TRBV4-2
clone size: -
J gene: TRBJ1-3
D gene: -
CDR3 DNA: TGTGCCAGCAGCCAGGAAACAGGAGTCTCTGGAAACACCATATATTTT
CDR3 protein: CASSQETGVSGNTIYF

V gene: TRBV5-1
clone size: -
J gene: TRBJ2-3
D gene: TRBD2
CDR3 DNA: TGCGCCAGCAGCCACGCCGGGACTAGCGGGGAGGGAGATACGCAGTATTTT
CDR3 protein: CASSHAGTSGEGDTQYF

V gene: TRBV5-1
clone size: -
J gene: TRBJ1-4
D gene: TRBD1
CDR3 DNA: TGCGCCAGCAGCTTGGCCGCGGGACAGGCTAATGAAAAACTGTTTTTT
CDR3 protein: CASSLAAGQANEKLFF

V gene: TRBV20-1
clone size: -
J gene: TRBJ2-4
D gene: -
CDR3 DNA: TGCAGTGCCTCCGACATGGGCATTCAGTACTTC
CDR3 protein: CSASDMGIQYF

V gene: TRBV27
clone size: -
J gene: TRBJ1-4
D gene: -
CDR3 DNA: TGTGCCAGCAGTAATGCGGGGACCAGGGAAAAACTGTTTTTT
CDR3 protein: CASSNAGTREKLFF

V gene: TRBV9
clone size: -
J gene: TRBJ2-6
D gene: TRBD1
CDR3 DNA: TGTGCCAGCAGCCGAGGGACAGGGACTGGGGCCAACGTCCTGACTTTC
CDR3 protein: CASSRGTGTGANVLTF

V gene: TRBV2
clone size: -
J gene: TRBJ1-1
D gene: -
CDR3 DNA: TGTGCCAGCAGTGCGGGGGGTGAAGCTTTCTTT
CDR3 protein: CASSAGGEAFF

V gene: TRBV2
clone size: -
J gene: TRBJ1-6
D gene: -
CDR3 DNA: TGTGCCAGCCGAGACTCCTATAATTCACCCCTCCACTTT
CDR3 protein: CASRDSYNSPLHF

V gene: TRBV30
clone size: -
J gene: TRBJ2-7
D gene: -
CDR3 DNA: TGTGCCTGGGACAACTCAGACGAGCAGTACTTC
CDR3 protein: CAWDNSDEQYF

V gene: TRBV11-2
clone size: -
J gene: TRBJ1-1
D gene: -
CDR3 DNA: TGTGCCAGCAGCCAGAAGCCCGGGGTCACTGAAGCTTTCTTT
CDR3 protein: CASSQKPGVTEAFF

V gene: TRBV7-2
clone size: -
J gene: TRBJ2-5
D gene: TRBD2
CDR3 DNA: TGTGCCAGCAGCCCCTGGGCTAGCGGGTCCCAAGAGACCCAGTACTTC
CDR3 protein: CASSPWASGSQETQYF

V gene: TRBV28
clone size: -
J gene: TRBJ1-5
D gene: TRBD1
CDR3 DNA: TGTGCCAGCAGTCGACAGGGACTCGGAAGGAATCAGCCCCAGCATTTT
CDR3 protein: CASSRQGLGRNQPQHF

V gene: TRBV27
clone size: -
J gene: TRBJ2-1
D gene: TRBD2
CDR3 DNA: TGTGCCAGCACGCCCTGGGCCACTAGCGGGTCCAATGAGCAGTTCTTC
CDR3 protein: CASTPWATSGSNEQFF

V gene: TRBV10-3
clone size: -
J gene: TRBJ1-4
D gene: -
CDR3 DNA: TGTGCCATCAGTGAGTCGGGAGGTCGGGGAAGGAATGAAAAACTGTTTTTT
CDR3 protein: CAISESGGRGRNEKLFF

V gene: TRBV18
clone size: -
J gene: TRBJ1-5
D gene: TRBD1
CDR3 DNA: TGTGCCAGCTCACCAGTATCGACAGGGTTGGATCAGCCCCAGCATTTT
CDR3 protein: CASSPVSTGLDQPQHF

V gene: TRBV9
clone size: once
J gene: TRBJ2-2
D gene: TRBD2
CDR3 DNA: TGTGCCAGCAGCAGCCGCGGGGGGAACACCGGGGAGCTGTTTTTT
CDR3 protein: CASSSRGGNTGELFF

V gene: TRBV19
clone size: -
J gene: TRBJ2-2
D gene: TRBD1
CDR3 DNA: TGTGCCAGTAGTAAACCGGGACAGGGGGCACGAACCGGGGAGCTGTTTTTT
CDR3 protein: CASSKPGQGARTGELFF